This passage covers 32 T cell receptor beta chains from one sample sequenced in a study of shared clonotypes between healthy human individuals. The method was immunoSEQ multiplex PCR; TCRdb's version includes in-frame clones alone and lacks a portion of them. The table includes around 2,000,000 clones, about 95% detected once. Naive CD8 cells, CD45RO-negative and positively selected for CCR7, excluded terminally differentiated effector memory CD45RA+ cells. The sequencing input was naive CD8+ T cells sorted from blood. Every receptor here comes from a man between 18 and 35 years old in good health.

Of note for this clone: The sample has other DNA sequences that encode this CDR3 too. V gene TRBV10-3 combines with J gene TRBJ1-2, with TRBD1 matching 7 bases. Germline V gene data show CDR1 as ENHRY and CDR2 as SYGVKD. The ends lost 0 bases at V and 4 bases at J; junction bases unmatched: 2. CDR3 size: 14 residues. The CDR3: CAISESGTAYGYTF. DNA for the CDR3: TGTGCCATCAGTGAGTCTGGGACAGCCTATGGCTACACCTTC.

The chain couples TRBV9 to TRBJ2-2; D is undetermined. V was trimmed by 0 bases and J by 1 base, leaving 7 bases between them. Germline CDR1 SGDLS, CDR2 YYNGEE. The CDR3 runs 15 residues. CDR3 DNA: TGTGCCAGCAGCGTAGAGGCATTGAACACCGGGGAGCTGTTTTTT. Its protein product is CASSVEALNTGELFF.

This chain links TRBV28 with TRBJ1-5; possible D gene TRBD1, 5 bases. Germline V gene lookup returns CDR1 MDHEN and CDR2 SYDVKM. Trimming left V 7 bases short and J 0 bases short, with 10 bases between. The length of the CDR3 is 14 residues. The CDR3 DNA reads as TGTGCCAGCACCGATGACAGTAGCAATCAGCCCCAGCATTTT. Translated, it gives CASTDDSSNQPQHF. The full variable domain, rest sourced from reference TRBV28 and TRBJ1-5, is DVKVTQSSRYLVKRTGEKVFLECVQDMDHENMFWYRQDPGLGLRLIYFSYDVKMKEKGDIPEGYSVSREKKERFSLILESASTNQTSMYLCASTDDSSNQPQHFGDGTRLSIL.

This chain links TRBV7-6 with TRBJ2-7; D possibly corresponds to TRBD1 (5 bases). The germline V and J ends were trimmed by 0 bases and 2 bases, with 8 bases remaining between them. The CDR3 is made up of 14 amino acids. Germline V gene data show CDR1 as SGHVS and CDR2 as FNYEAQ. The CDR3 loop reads CASSLAGATYEQYF. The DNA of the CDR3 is TGTGCCAGCAGCTTAGCAGGGGCCACCTACGAGCAGTACTTC.

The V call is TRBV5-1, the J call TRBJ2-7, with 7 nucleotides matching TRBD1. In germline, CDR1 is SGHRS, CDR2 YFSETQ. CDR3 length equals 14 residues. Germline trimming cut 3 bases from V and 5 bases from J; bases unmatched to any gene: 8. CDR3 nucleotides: TGCGCCAGCAGCTACGGACAGGAGATCGACGAGCAGTACTTC. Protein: CASSYGQEIDEQYF.

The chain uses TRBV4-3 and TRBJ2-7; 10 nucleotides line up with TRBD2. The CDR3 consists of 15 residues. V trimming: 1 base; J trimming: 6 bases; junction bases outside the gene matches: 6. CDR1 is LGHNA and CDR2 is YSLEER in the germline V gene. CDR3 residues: CASSQVLAGRIEQYF. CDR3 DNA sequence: TGCGCCAGCAGCCAAGTACTAGCGGGACGGATCGAGCAGTACTTC.

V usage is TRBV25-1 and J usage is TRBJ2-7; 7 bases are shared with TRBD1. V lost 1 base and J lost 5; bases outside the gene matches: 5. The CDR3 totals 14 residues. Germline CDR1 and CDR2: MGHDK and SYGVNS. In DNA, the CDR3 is TGTGCCAGCAGTGAATCGGGCCAGGGGGACGAGCAGTACTTC. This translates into CASSESGQGDEQYF.

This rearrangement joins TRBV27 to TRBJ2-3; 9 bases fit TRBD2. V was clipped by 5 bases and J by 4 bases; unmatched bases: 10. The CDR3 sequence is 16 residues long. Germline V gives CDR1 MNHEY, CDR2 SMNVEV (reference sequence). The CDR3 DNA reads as TGTGCCAGCAGTCCCCTAGCGGGGCCAAGCGCAGATACGCAGTATTTT. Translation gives CASSPLAGPSADTQYF.

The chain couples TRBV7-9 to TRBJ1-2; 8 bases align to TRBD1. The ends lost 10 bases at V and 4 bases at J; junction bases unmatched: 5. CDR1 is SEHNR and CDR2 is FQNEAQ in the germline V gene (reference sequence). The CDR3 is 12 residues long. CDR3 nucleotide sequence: TGTGCCAACCTGGACAGGGCCTATGGCTACACCTTC. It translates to CANLDRAYGYTF.

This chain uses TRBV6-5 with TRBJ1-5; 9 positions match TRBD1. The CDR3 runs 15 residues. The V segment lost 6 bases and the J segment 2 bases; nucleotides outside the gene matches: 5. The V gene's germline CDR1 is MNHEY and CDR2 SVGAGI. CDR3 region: CASSFGTGRNQPQHF. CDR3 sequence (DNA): TGTGCCAGCAGCTTCGGGACAGGGCGCAATCAGCCCCAGCATTTT.

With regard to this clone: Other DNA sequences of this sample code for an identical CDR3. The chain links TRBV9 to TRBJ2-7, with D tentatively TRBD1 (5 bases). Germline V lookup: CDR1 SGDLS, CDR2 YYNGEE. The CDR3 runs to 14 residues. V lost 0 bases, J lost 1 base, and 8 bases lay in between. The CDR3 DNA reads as TGTGCCAGCAGCGTAGCGGCAGGGTCCTACGAGCAGTACTTC. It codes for CASSVAAGSYEQYF.

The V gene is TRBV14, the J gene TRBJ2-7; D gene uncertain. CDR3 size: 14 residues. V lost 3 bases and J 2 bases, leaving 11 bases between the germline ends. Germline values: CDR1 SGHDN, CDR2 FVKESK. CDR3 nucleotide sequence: TGTGCCAGCAGCCATATCGGCCCACCCTACGAGCAGTACTTC. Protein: CASSHIGPPYEQYF.

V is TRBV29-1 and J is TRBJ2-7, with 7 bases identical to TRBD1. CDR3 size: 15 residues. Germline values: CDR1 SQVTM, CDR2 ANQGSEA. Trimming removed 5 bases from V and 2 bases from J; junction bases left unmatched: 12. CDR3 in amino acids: CSVRDSPFSPYEQYF. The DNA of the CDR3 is TGCAGCGTTAGGGACAGCCCCTTCTCTCCCTACGAGCAGTACTTC.

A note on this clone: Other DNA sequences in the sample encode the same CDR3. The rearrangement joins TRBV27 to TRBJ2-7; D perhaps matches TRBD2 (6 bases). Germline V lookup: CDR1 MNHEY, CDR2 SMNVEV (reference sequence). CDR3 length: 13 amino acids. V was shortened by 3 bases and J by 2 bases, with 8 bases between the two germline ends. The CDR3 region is CASSLGLTYEQYF. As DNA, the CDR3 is TGTGCCAGCAGTTTGGGACTCACCTACGAGCAGTACTTC.

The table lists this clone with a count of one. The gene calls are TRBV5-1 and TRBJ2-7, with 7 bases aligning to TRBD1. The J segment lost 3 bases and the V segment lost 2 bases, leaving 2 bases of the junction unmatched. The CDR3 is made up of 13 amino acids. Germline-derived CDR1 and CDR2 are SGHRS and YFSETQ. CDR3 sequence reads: CASSFTGDYEQYF. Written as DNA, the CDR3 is TGCGCCAGCAGCTTTACAGGGGACTACGAGCAGTACTTC.

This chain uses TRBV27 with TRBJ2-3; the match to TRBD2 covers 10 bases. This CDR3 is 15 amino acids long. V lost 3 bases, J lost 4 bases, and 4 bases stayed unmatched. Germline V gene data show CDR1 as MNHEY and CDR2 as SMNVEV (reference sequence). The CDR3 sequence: CASSFLSGGADTQYF. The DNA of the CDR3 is TGTGCCAGCAGTTTCCTAAGCGGGGGGGCAGATACGCAGTATTTT.

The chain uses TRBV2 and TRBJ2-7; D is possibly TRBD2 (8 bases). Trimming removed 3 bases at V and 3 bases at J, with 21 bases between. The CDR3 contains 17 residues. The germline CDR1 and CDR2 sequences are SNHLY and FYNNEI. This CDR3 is CASSETSERGGLYEQYF. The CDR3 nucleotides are TGTGCCAGCAGTGAGACTAGCGAGCGAGGGGGCCTCTACGAGCAGTACTTC.

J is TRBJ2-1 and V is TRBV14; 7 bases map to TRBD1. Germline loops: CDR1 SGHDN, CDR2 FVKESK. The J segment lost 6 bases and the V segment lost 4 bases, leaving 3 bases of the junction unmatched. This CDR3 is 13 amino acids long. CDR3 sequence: CASSLRDSNEQFF. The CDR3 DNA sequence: TGTGCCAGCAGCCTCCGGGACAGCAATGAGCAGTTCTTC.

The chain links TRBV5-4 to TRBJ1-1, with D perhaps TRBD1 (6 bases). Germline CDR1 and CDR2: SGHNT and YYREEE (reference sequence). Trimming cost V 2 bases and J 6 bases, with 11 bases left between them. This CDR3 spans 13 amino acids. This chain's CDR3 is CASSFTGAAEAFF. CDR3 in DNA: TGTGCCAGCAGCTTCACGGGGGCTGCTGAAGCTTTCTTT.

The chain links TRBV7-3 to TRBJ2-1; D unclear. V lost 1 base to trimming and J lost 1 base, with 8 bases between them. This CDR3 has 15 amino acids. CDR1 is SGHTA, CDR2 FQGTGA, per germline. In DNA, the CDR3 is TGTGCCAGCAGCTTAATTGGTGGTTCCTACAATGAGCAGTTCTTC. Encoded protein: CASSLIGGSYNEQFF.

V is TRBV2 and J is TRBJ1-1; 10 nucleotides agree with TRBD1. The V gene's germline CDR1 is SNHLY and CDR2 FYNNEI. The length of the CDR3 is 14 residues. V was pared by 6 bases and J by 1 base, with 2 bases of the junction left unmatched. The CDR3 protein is CASRRQGANTEAFF. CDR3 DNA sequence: TGTGCCAGCAGACGACAGGGGGCGAACACTGAAGCTTTCTTT.

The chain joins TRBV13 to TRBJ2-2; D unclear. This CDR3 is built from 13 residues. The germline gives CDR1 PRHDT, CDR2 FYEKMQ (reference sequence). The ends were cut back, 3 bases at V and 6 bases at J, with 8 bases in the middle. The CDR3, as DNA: TGTGCCAGCAGCTTCGCGGTTGCCGGGGAGCTGTTTTTT. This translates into CASSFAVAGELFF.

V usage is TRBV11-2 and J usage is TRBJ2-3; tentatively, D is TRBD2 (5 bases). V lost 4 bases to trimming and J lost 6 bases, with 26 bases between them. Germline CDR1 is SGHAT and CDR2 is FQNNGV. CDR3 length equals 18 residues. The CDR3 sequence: CASSSIKGTQDFTDTQYF. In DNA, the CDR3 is TGTGCCAGCAGCTCAATTAAGGGTACTCAGGACTTCACGGATACGCAGTATTTT.

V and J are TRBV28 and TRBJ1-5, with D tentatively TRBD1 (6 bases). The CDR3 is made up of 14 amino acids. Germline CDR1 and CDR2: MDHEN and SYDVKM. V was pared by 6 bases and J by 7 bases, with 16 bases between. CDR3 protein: CASSRDIGIQPQHF. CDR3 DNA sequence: TGTGCCAGCAGCCGGGACATTGGGATCCAGCCCCAGCATTTT.

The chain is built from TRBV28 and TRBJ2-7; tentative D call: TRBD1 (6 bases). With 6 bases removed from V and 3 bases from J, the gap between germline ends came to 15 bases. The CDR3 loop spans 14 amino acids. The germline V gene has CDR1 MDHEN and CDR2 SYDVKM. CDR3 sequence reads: CASRTTGLLYEQYF. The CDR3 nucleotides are TGTGCCAGCAGGACAACAGGGCTACTCTACGAGCAGTACTTC.

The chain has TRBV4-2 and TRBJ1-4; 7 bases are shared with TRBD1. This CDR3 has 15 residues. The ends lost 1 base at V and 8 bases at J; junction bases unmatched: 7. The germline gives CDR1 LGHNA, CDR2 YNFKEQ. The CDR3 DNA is TGTGCCAGCAGCCAAGGGACAGGCTCGGGGGAAAAACTGTTTTTT. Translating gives CASSQGTGSGEKLFF.

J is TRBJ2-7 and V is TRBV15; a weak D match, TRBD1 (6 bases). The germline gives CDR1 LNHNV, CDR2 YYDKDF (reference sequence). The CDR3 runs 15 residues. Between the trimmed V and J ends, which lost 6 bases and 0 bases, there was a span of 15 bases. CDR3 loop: CATRGRGQSSYEQYF. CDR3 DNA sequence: TGTGCCACCAGAGGGAGAGGACAGAGCTCCTACGAGCAGTACTTC.

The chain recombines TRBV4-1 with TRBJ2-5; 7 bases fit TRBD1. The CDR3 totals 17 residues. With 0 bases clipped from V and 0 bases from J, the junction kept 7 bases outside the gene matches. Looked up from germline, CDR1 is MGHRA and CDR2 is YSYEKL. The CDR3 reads CASSQEEDTGDQETQYF. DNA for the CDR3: TGCGCCAGCAGCCAAGAAGAGGATACAGGGGACCAAGAGACCCAGTACTTC.

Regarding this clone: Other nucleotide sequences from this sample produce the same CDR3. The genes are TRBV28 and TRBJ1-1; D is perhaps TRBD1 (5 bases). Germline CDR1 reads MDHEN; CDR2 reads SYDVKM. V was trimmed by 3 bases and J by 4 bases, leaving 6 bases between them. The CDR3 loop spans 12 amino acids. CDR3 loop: CASSFRVTEAFF. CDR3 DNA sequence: TGTGCCAGCAGTTTCAGGGTCACTGAAGCTTTCTTT.

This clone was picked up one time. The CDR3 sequence: CASTPGQETQYF. The CDR3 DNA sequence: TGTGCCAGCACCCCAGGGCAAGAGACCCAGTACTTC. This chain joins TRBV2 and TRBJ2-5; TRBD1 is a possible D gene (5 bases). There are 12 residues in the CDR3. V was clipped by 7 bases and J by 2 bases, with 8 bases between them. CDR1 SNHLY and CDR2 FYNNEI come from the germline V gene.

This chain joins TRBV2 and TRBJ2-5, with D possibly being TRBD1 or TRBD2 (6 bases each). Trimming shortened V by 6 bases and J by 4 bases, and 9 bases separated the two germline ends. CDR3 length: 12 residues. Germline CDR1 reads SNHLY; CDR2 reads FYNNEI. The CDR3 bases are TGTGCCAGCAGGCGGGACATAGAGACCCAGTACTTC. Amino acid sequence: CASRRDIETQYF.

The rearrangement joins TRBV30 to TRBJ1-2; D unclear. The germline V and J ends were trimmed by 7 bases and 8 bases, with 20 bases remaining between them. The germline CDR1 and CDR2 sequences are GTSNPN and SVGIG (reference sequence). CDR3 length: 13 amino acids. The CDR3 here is CAYHWNLGGGYTF. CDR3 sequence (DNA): TGTGCCTACCATTGGAACTTAGGCGGAGGCTACACCTTC. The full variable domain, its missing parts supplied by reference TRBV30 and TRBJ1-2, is SQTIHQWPATLVQPVGSPLSLECTVEGTSNPNLYWYRQAAGRGLQLLFYSVGIGQISSEVPQNLSASRPQDRQFILSSKKLLLSDSGFYLCAYHWNLGGGYTFGSGTRLTVV.